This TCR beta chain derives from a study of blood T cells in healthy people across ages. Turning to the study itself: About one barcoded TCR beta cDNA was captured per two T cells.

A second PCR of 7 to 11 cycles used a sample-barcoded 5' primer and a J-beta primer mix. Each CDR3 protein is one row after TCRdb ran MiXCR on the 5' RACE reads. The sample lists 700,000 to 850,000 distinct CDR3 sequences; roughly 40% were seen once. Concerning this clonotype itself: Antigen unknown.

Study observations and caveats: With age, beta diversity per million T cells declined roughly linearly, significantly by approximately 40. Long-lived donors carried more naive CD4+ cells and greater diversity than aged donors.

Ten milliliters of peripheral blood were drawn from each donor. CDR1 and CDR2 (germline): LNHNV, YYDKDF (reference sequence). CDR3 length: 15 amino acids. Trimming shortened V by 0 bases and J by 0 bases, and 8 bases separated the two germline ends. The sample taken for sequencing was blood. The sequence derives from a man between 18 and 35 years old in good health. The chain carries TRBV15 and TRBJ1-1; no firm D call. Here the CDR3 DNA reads TGTGCCACCAGCAGAGACCGGGCTATGAACACTGAAGCTTTCTTT. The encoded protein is CATSRDRAMNTEAFF.